In its sample, the clone carrying this TCR beta chain was seen many times. Each CDR3 protein is one row after TCRdb ran MiXCR on the RACE reads. The table includes under 450,000 distinct CDR3 sequences, approximately 5% detected once. The time point denotes: patch test 1, 2 weeks after DPC sensitization. Treatment noted: therapeutic diphenylcyclopropenone sensitization with weekly scalp DPC. The sample originates from a study of human T cells and chemical hapten exposure. This CDR3 contains 15 residues. The V gene's germline CDR1 is MNHEY and CDR2 SVGEGT. Losses at the gene ends were 7 bases for V and 8 bases for J; bases not matched to a gene: 11.

Here the sequenced sample was whole blood, taken in connection with sensitization to the hapten diphenylcyclopropenone (DPC). The TCR originated in a woman aged 45-65 years with alopecia areata. Some clones in this sample may be carry-over from other donors' samples. The genes are TRBV6-2 or TRBV6-3 and TRBJ2-1; 10 bases match TRBD2. The CDR3 DNA reads as TGTGCCAGCATGGGCCTAGCGGGGGTGAACTATGAGCAGTTCTTC. Protein product: CASMGLAGVNYEQFF.